What follows describes a single T cell receptor beta chain. Preparation of the TCRbeta library used unique molecular identifiers. TCRdb processed the PCR reads anew with MiXCR; each CDR3 protein has one entry. The sample lists 640,000 or so distinct CDR3 sequences, approximately 17% seen once, with approximately 1.1% in the top ten. This specimen belongs to a study of T-cell reconstitution after alpha-beta-depleted transplantation in children. V shed 4 bases and J shed 5 bases, with 7 bases lying between them. From germline, CDR1 is KGHDR and CDR2 SFDVKD. This CDR3 is built from 12 residues. The chain couples TRBV24-1 to TRBJ1-2; D is unresolved. Material: PBMCs from the stem cell graft donor, obtained from the stem cell graft. This receptor was identified in a human donor who donated a stem cell graft to a child with acute myeloid leukemia. CDR3 sequence: CATSDHGYGYTF. CDR3 nucleotide sequence: TGTGCCACCAGTGACCACGGATATGGCTACACCTTC.